The clone carrying this TCR beta chain has more than one count but fewer than ten. As yet, its antigen is unknown. Cells sorted by CD45RO/CCR7/CD25/CD127/CD95/CD27 comprised CD4+ naive, central memory, regulatory and stem cell-like memory cells. The data were taken from a study of beta chain features in type 1 diabetes. Expressed TCRB transcripts were sequenced because the isolated RNA had all been reverse transcribed beforehand. Produced via immunoSEQ multiplex PCR; TCRdb's table is partial and in-frame only. Here the sample spans over 600,000 clones, approximately 13% being singletons. General study results and limits: For Type 1 diabetes patients, all four CD4+ subsets carried TCRB CDR3s that were moderately but significantly shorter. Amplification by PCR could prefer shorter templates, with the same effect in patients and controls.

V was pared by 5 bases and J by 1 base, with 5 bases of the junction left unmatched. The length of the CDR3 is 15 residues. Germline CDR1 reads SEHNR; CDR2 reads FQNEAQ (reference sequence). This sequence joins TRBV7-9 and TRBJ1-5; 7 bases are shared with TRBD1. The sequence came from a man aged 25-40 years with type 1 diabetes. The sample consisted of naive CD4+ T cells from blood. Written as DNA, the CDR3 is TGTGCCAGCAGCCAGCAGGGGGGGAGCAATCAGCCCCAGCATTTT. Translated, it gives CASSQQGGSNQPQHF.